One T cell receptor beta chain is described in this entry. This entry is derived from a study of identical twins. V lost 2 bases to trimming and J lost 6 bases, with 11 bases between them. Per the germline V gene, CDR1 is MNHEY and CDR2 is SVGAGI. This CDR3 has 14 residues. MiXCR, run by TCRdb on the 5' RACE reads, gives a single entry per CDR3 protein. This sample has roughly 630,000 distinct CDR3 sequences, with roughly 7.2% found just once. These same data were also listed under a study on yellow fever vaccine responses in identical twins.

Source material: PBMCs. V gene TRBV6-5 combines with J gene TRBJ2-1; D is unclear. The receptor was isolated from a woman aged 18-30 years in good health. The DNA of the CDR3 is TGTGCCAGCAGTTACAGGGATTGGCGCAATGAGCAGTTCTTC. Its protein is CASSYRDWRNEQFF.